What follows is one TCR beta chain and its context. Its target is unknown. TCRdb keeps only in-frame clones here, not all; method: immunoSEQ multiplex PCR. The table has approximately 33,000 clones, almost 80% seen once. Focal radiation plus CTLA-4 blockade with ipilimumab was administered to patients who had chemo-refractory metastatic non-small-cell lung cancer. CDR3 length equals 11 residues. Germline CDR1 is DFQATT and CDR2 is SNEGSKA (reference sequence). Trimming cost V 5 bases and J 3 bases, with 7 bases left between them. The sample originates from a study of radiotherapy plus CTLA-4 blockade in lung cancer. Study summary: The study recorded objective responses in 15% to 20% of patients and disease control in 25% to 35%. Points from the study as a whole: Among reported predictors of response, early blood T cell clone dynamics with interferon-beta performed best. Once radiotherapy plus ipilimumab had been given, TCR clones derived from tumor expanded in blood.

The sample consisted of peripheral blood, taken from a patient treated with radiotherapy plus ipilimumab. The chain recombines TRBV20-1 with TRBJ1-1; D call uncertain. The clonotype comes from a human donor with non-small cell lung cancer who had stable disease on radiotherapy plus ipilimumab. The CDR3 nucleotides read TGCAGTGCTGACGGGCACACTGAAGCTTTCTTT. Encoded protein: CSADGHTEAFF.